Shown below are 14 T cell receptor beta chains from a single sample sequenced in a study of T cells in Graves' hyperthyroidism and ophthalmopathy. RNA transcripts were the template for amplifying TCR beta CDR3 regions. An initial round of RT-PCR targeting the TCR CDR3 relied on the HTBI primer set. Using its own MiXCR run on the multiplex PCR reads, TCRdb lists one record per CDR3 protein. The sample holds about 520,000 distinct CDR3 sequences; around a quarter are singletons and the top ten take over 9%. Sequenced material: blood. The source of these receptors is a woman in her thirties with Graves' ophthalmopathy.

The gene calls are TRBV4-1 and TRBJ2-7; the D gene is possibly TRBD2 (5 bases). Germline values: CDR1 MGHRA, CDR2 YSYEKL. The CDR3 is made up of 15 amino acids. The V gene lost 0 bases and the J gene lost 3 bases, with 12 bases spanning the gap. This CDR3 reads CASSQDSGGYYEQYF. The DNA of the CDR3 is TGCGCCAGCAGCCAAGATTCGGGCGGGTACTACGAGCAGTACTTC.

The chain carries TRBV19 and TRBJ1-2; D ambiguous. The V and J ends lost 3 bases and 6 bases respectively, with 11 bases between them. Germline V gives CDR1 LNHDA, CDR2 SQIVND (reference sequence). This CDR3 has 13 amino acids. For the CDR3, the DNA is TGTGCCAGTAGTATTGGACGGCAGAATGGCTACACCTTC. This codes for CASSIGRQNGYTF.

This clonotype has only one observation. V usage is TRBV7-9 and J usage is TRBJ2-5, with 8 bases lining up with TRBD1. J lost 5 bases, V lost 3 bases, and 5 bases had no gene match. The CDR3 consists of 14 residues. Germline V gene lookup returns CDR1 SEHNR and CDR2 FQNEAQ (reference sequence). In DNA form, the CDR3 reads TGTGCCAGCAGCTTTCTCAGGACAGGGGAGACCCAGTACTTC. It specifies CASSFLRTGETQYF.

The J gene is TRBJ1-5, the V gene TRBV12-3 or TRBV12-4, with 7 bases that match TRBD1. This CDR3 spans 15 amino acids. V lost 1 base, J lost 7 bases, and 7 bases stayed unmatched. The CDR3 region is CASSLETGINQPQHF. In nucleotides, the CDR3 is TGTGCCAGCAGTTTAGAGACAGGGATAAACCAGCCCCAGCATTTT.

The sample holds one count of this clonotype. Relative to the germline gene, one junction end is altered; a read error may explain this. The V call is TRBV12-3 or TRBV12-4, the J call TRBJ2-7; perhaps TRBD2 as D (6 bases). The CDR3 covers 14 residues. CDR3 loop: CASSPGRDSHEQYF. The CDR3 nucleotides are TGTGCCAGCAGTCCCGGCAGGGACTCCCACGAGCAGTACTTC.

There are a few counts of this clonotype. One junction end does not reproduce the germline sequence, and a read error may be involved. This chain joins TRBV7-2 and TRBJ1-5; 7 nucleotides line up with TRBD1. Germline V lookup: CDR1 SGHTA, CDR2 FQGNSA. The CDR3 consists of 13 residues. This CDR3 is CACSRQGGQPQHF. The CDR3, as DNA: TGTGCCTGCAGCCGACAGGGAGGGCAGCCCCAGCATTTT.

This clonotype was counted ten times or more. This rearrangement joins TRBV11-2 to TRBJ2-7; 10 positions agree with TRBD1. Germline V gives CDR1 SGHAT, CDR2 FQNNGV. Trimming removed 5 bases from V and 3 bases from J; junction bases left unmatched: 4. The CDR3 is 14 amino acids. CDR3 amino acids: CASSVTGGIYEQYF. The CDR3 DNA is TGTGCCAGCAGCGTGACAGGGGGCATCTACGAGCAGTACTTC.

This clonotype showed up just a few times. The chain links TRBV4-3 to TRBJ2-5, with 9 bases aligning to TRBD2. Trimming cost V 6 bases and J 4 bases; bases outside gene matches: 12. Germline CDR1 and CDR2: LGHNA and YSLEER. The CDR3 covers 16 residues. The CDR3, as DNA: TGCGCCAGCAGACCCCAGGCTAGCGGGGTCTTAGAGACCCAGTACTTC. It encodes CASRPQASGVLETQYF.

Many counts were recorded for this clonotype. The V call is TRBV12-3 or TRBV12-4, the J call TRBJ1-5; possible D gene TRBD1, 5 bases. The V and J ends lost 3 bases and 11 bases respectively, with 17 bases between them. This CDR3 contains 14 residues. CDR3 DNA sequence: TGTGCCAGCAGTTTCGCTGGGGACGGGGGGACCCAGCATTTT. It codes for CASSFAGDGGTQHF.

This clonotype was seen at least ten times. The chain combines TRBV3-1 with TRBJ1-1, with D tentatively TRBD1 (5 bases). V was shortened by 2 bases and J by 11 bases, with 15 bases between the two germline ends. The CDR3 has 13 residues. Germline assignment: CDR1 LGHDT and CDR2 YNNKEL (reference sequence). The CDR3 DNA sequence: TGTGCCAGCAGCCAAAGTCCGCTCGGGGGGGCTTTCTTT. This codes for CASSQSPLGGAFF. The variable domain in full, completed from reference TRBV3-1 and TRBJ1-1, reads DTAVSQTPKYLVTQMGNDKSIKCEQNLGHDTMYWYKQDSKKFLKIMFSYNNKELIINETVPNRFSPKSPDKAHLNLHINSLELGDSAVYFCASSQSPLGGAFFGQGTRLTVV.

This clonotype was recorded many times. The rearrangement links TRBV20-1 to TRBJ2-7, with D maybe TRBD2 (6 bases). In germline, CDR1 is DFQATT, CDR2 SNEGSKA (reference sequence). Trimming left V 4 bases short and J 3 bases short, with 13 bases between. The CDR3 has 13 amino acids. The CDR3 DNA follows: TGCAGTGCTACGGGACTCAATATCTACGAGCAGTACTTC. Translation: CSATGLNIYEQYF.

This clonotype was counted many times. The CDR3 is CASKGGLNQPQHF. CDR3 in DNA: TGTGCCAGCAAGGGGGGACTCAATCAGCCCCAGCATTTT. The chain carries TRBV28 and TRBJ1-5, with D tentatively TRBD1 (6 bases). CDR1 and CDR2 from the germline V gene are MDHEN and SYDVKM. CDR3 length: 13 amino acids. V lost 7 bases and J lost 3, with 10 bases in between.

This clonotype was detected many times. The chain recombines TRBV6-5 with TRBJ2-7; TRBD1 or TRBD2 may be the D gene (6 bases each). The CDR3 has 16 residues. The V gene lost 0 bases and the J gene lost 2 bases, with 14 bases spanning the gap. Germline-derived CDR1 and CDR2 are MNHEY and SVGAGI. CDR3 nucleotides: TGTGCCAGCAGTTACTCGAGGGGGGCAGAGACCTACGAGCAGTACTTC. This codes for CASSYSRGAETYEQYF.

This clonotype appeared many times. The genes are TRBV6-2 or TRBV6-3 and TRBJ2-4, with D perhaps assigned TRBD1 or TRBD2 (5 bases each). The CDR3 covers 16 residues. Trimming stripped 6 bases from V and 0 bases from J, with 15 bases between. The germline V gene encodes CDR1 MNHEY and CDR2 SVGEGT. The CDR3 loop reads CASSPGTALAKNIQYF. CDR3 DNA sequence: TGTGCCAGCAGCCCGGGGACCGCCTTAGCCAAAAACATTCAGTACTTC.